This passage covers 2 T cell receptor beta chains from one sample sequenced in a study of technical replicates of blood from a handful of donors. Sequencing used immunoSEQ multiplex PCR; TCRdb keeps in-frame clones, though not all of them. The table has 80,000 to 90,000 clones, 85% to 95% seen once. Sequenced material: T cells isolated from PBMCs. These receptors were taken from a human donor in good health.

The rearrangement uses TRBV11-2 and TRBJ2-7, with TRBD2 matching over 7 bases. Looked up from germline, CDR1 is SGHAT and CDR2 is FQNNGV. V dropped 1 base and J dropped 2; count of bases not matched to a gene: 5. This CDR3 is 15 amino acids long. The CDR3 spells CASSLASSGTYEQYF. In nucleotides, the CDR3 is TGTGCCAGCAGCTTAGCGTCTAGCGGAACCTACGAGCAGTACTTC.

This chain uses TRBV7-9 with TRBJ1-2, with D unclear. V gave up 5 bases and J gave up 14 bases, with 18 bases separating them. This CDR3 contains 12 residues. Per germline, CDR1 SEHNR and CDR2 FQNEAQ (reference sequence). This CDR3 reads CASSTQRLAWTF. DNA for the CDR3: TGTGCCAGCAGCACTCAGAGGCTTGCGTGGACCTTC.